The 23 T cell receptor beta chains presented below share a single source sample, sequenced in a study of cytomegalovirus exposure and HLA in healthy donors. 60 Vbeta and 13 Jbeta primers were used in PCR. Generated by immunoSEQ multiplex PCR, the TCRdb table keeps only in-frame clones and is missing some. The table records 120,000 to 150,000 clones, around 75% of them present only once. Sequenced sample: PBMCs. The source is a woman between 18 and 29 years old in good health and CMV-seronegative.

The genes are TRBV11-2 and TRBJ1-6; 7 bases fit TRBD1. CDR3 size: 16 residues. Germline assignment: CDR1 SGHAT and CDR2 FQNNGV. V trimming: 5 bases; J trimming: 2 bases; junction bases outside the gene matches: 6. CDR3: CASSPGTVPYNSPLHF. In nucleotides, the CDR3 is TGTGCCAGCAGCCCCGGGACAGTCCCCTATAATTCACCCCTCCACTTT.

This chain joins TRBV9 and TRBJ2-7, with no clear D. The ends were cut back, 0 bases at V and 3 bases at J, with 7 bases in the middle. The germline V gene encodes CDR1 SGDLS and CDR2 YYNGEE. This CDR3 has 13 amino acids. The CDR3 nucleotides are TGTGCCAGCAGCGTAGTGAGGATCTACGAGCAGTACGTC. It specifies CASSVVRIYEQYV.

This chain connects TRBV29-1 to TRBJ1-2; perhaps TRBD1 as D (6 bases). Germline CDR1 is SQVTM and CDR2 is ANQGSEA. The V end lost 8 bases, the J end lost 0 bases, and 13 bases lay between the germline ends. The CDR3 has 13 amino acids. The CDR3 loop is CSCDRLANYGYTF. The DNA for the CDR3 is TGCAGCTGCGACAGGCTCGCTAACTATGGCTACACCTTC.

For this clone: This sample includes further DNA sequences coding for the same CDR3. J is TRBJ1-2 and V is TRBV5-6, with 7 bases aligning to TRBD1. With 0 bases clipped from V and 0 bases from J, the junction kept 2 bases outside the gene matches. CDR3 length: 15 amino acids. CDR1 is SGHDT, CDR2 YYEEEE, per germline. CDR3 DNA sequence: TGTGCCAGCAGCTTGGTAACAGGGGCTAACTATGGCTACACCTTC. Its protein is CASSLVTGANYGYTF.

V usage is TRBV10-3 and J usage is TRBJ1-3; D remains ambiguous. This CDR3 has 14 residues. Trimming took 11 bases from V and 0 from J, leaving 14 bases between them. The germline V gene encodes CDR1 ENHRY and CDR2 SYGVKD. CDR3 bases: TGTGCCTCGGGAGGGCCAACCTCTGGAAACACCATATATTTT. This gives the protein CASGGPTSGNTIYF.

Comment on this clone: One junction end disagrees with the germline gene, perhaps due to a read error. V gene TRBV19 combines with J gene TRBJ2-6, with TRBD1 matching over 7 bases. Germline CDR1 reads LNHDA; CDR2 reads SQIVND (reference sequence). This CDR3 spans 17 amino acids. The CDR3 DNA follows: TGTGCCAGTAGTGTTTCCCGGGACAGCTCTGGGGCCAACGGCCTGACTTTC. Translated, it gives CASSVSRDSSGANGLTF.

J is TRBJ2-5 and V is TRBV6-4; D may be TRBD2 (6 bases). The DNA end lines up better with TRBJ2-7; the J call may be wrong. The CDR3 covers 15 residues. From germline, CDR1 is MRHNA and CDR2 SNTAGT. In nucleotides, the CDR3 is TGTGCCAGCAGGGTGGCTGGGCGGGGTCCAGACGAGCAGTACTTC. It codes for CASRVAGRGPDEQYF.

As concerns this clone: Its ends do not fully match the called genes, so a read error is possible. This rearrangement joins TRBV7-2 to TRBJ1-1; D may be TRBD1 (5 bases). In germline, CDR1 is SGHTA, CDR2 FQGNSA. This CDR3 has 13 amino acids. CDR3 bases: TGTGTCAGCAGCCAGGGCCCGAACACTGAAGCTTTCTTT. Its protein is CVSSQGPNTEAFF.

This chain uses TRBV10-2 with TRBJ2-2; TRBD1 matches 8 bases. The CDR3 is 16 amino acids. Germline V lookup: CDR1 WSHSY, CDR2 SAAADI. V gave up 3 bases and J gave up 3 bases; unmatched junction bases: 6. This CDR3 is CASSEYQGADTGELFF. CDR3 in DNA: TGCGCCAGCAGTGAATACCAGGGGGCTGACACCGGGGAGCTGTTTTTT.

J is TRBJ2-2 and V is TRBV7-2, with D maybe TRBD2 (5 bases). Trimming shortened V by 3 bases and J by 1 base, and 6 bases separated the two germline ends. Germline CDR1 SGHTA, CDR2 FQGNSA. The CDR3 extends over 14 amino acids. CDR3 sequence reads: CASSFGVNTGELFF. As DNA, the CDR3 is TGTGCCAGCAGCTTCGGGGTGAACACCGGGGAGCTGTTTTTT.

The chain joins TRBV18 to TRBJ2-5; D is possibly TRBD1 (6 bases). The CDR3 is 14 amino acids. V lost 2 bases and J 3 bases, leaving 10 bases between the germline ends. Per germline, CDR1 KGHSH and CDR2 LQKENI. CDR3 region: CASSPSGTKETQYF. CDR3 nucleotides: TGTGCCAGCTCACCATCCGGGACAAAAGAGACCCAGTACTTC.

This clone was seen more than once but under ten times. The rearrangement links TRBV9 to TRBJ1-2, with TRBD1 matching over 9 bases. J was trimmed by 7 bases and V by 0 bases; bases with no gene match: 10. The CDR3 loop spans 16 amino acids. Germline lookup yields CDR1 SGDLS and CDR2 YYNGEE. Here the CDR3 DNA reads TGTGCCAGCAGCGTAGATGTTTCGACAGGGGGTTTTGGCTACACCTTC. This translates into CASSVDVSTGGFGYTF.

CDR3 loop: CASSPRTGNEQFF. The DNA of the CDR3 is TGTGCCAGCAGTCCGCGCACAGGGAATGAGCAGTTCTTC. The chain employs TRBV27 and TRBJ2-1; D is perhaps TRBD1 (6 bases). Trimming left V 5 bases short and J 7 bases short, with 12 bases between. Per the germline V gene, CDR1 is MNHEY and CDR2 is SMNVEV (reference sequence). This CDR3 is 13 amino acids long.

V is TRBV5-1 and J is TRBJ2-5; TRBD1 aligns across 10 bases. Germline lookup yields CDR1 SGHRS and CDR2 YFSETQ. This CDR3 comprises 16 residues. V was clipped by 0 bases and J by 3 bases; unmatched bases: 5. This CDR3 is CASSLVPGTGEETQYF. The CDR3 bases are TGCGCCAGCAGCTTGGTCCCGGGGACAGGGGAAGAGACCCAGTACTTC.

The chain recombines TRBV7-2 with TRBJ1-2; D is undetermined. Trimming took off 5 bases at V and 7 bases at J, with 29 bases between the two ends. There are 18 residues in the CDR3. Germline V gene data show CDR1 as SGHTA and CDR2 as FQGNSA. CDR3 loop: CASSPISGLALLAGGYTF. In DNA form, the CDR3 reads TGTGCCAGCAGCCCCATTTCGGGTCTGGCCCTCCTAGCTGGTGGCTACACCTTC.

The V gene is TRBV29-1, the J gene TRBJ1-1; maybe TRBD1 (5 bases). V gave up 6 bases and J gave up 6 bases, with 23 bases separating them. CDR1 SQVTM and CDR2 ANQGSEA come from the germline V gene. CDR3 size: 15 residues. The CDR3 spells CSVSWGTTSRSEAFF. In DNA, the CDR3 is TGCAGCGTCAGTTGGGGGACTACCTCCAGATCTGAAGCTTTCTTT.

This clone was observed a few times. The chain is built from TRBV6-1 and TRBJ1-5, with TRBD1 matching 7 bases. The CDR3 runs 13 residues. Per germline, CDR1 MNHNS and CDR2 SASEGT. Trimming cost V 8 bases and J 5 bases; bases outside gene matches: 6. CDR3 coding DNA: TGTGCCAGCCACCGGGACAGCTATCAGCCCCAGCATTTT. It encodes CASHRDSYQPQHF.

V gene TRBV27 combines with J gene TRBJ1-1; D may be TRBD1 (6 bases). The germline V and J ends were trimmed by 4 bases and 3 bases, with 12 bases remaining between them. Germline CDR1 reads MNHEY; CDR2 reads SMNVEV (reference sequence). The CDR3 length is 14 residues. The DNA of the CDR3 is TGTGCCAGCAGTTCAAACAGGGTCCACACTGAAGCTTTCTTT. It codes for CASSSNRVHTEAFF.

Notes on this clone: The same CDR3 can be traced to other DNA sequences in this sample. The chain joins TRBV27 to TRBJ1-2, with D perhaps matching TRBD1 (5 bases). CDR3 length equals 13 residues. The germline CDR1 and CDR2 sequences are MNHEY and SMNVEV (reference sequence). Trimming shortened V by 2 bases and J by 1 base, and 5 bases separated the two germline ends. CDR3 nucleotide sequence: TGTGCCAGCAGTTTACAGGGTAACTATGGCTACACCTTC. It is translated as CASSLQGNYGYTF.

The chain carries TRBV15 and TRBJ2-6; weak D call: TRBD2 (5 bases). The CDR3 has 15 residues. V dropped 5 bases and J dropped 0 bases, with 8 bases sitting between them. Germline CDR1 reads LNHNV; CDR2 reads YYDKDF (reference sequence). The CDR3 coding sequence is TGTGCCACCAGCGACACTAGCTCTGGGGCCAACGTCCTGACTTTC. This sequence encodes CATSDTSSGANVLTF.

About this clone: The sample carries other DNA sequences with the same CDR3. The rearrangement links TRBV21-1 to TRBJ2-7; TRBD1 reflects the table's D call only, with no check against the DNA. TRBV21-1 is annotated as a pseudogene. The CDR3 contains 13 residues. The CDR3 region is CASSWGKAYEQYV. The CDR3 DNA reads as TGTGCCAGCAGCTGGGGCAAAGCCTACGAGCAGTACGTC.

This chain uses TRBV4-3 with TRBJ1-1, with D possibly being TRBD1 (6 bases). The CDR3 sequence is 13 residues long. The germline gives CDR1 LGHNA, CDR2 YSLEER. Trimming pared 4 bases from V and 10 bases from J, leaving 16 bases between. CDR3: CASSPLGAAAAFF. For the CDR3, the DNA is TGCGCCAGCAGCCCCTTGGGGGCGGCGGCAGCTTTCTTT.

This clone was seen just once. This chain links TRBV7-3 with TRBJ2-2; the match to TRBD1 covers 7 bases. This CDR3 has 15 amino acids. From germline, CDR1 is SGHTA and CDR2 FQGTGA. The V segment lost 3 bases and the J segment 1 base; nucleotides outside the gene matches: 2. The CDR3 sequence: CASSLYRGNTGELFF. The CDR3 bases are TGTGCCAGCAGCTTGTACAGGGGGAACACCGGGGAGCTGTTTTTT.